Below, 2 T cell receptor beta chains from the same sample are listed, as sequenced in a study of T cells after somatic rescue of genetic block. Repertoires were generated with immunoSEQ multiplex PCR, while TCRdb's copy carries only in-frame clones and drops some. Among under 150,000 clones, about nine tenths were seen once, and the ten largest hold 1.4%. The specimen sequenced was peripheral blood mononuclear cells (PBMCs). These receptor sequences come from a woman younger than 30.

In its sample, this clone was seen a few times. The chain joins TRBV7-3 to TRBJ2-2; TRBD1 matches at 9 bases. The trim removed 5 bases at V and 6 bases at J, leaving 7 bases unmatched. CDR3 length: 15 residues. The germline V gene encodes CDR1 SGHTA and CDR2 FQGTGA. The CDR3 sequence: CASSPGQGIAGELFF. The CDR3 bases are TGTGCCAGCAGCCCCGGACAGGGGATAGCCGGGGAGCTGTTTTTT. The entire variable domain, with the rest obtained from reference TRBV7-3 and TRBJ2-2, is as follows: GAGVSQTPSNKVTEKGKYVELRCDPISGHTALYWYRQSLGQGPEFLIYFQGTGAADDSGLPNDRFFAVRPEGSVSTLKIQRTERGDSAVYLCASSPGQGIAGELFFGEGSRLTVL.

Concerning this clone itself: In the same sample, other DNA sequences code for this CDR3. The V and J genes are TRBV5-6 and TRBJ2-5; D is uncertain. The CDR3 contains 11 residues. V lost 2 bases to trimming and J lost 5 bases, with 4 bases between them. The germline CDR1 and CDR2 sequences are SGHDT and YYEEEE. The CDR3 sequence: CASSLEETQYF. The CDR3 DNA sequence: TGTGCCAGCAGCTTAGAGGAGACCCAGTACTTC.